Below, 12 T cell receptor beta chains from the same sample are listed, as sequenced in a study of blood T cells in healthy people across ages. The use of a sample-barcoded 5' primer and a J-beta primer mix characterized a second PCR of 7 to 11 cycles. TCRdb re-analysed the 5' RACE reads in MiXCR, keeping a single row per CDR3 protein. The sample has around 1,500,000 distinct CDR3 sequences; approximately 40% are singletons. The material sequenced was blood. The source of these receptors is a woman between 18 and 29 years old in good health.

The CDR3 protein is CASEEGGKQYF. CDR3 sequence (DNA): TGTGCCAGCGAGGAAGGTGGGAAGCAGTACTTC. The rearrangement links TRBV2 to TRBJ2-7, with no clear D. With 8 bases removed from V and 8 bases from J, the gap between germline ends came to 13 bases. The CDR3 covers 11 residues. CDR1 and CDR2 (germline): SNHLY, FYNNEI. The whole variable domain, remainder taken from reference TRBV2 and TRBJ2-7, is EPEVTQTPSHQVTQMGQEVILRCVPISNHLYFYWYRQILGQKVEFLVSFYNNEISEKSEIFDDQFSVERPDGSNFTLKIRSTKLEDSAMYFCASEEGGKQYFGPGTRLTVT.

This clonotype appeared a few times. The V and J genes are TRBV10-3 and TRBJ1-2, with 7 bases fitting TRBD1. The V and J ends lost 3 bases and 0 bases, in that order; junction bases with no gene match: 4. The CDR3 is 15 amino acids. Looked up from germline, CDR1 is ENHRY and CDR2 is SYGVKD. The CDR3 DNA sequence: TGTGCCATCAGTGAATGGGACAGAACTAACTATGGCTACACCTTC. This translates into CAISEWDRTNYGYTF.

V usage is TRBV27 and J usage is TRBJ2-2; 13 bases align to TRBD2. After removal of 5 bases from V and 6 bases from J, the junction contained 6 bases not matched to a gene. The V gene's germline CDR1 is MNHEY and CDR2 SMNVEV (reference sequence). This CDR3 is 16 amino acids long. The CDR3 protein is CASSPLAGGPSGELFF. In DNA form, the CDR3 reads TGTGCCAGCAGTCCACTAGCGGGGGGGCCTTCCGGGGAGCTGTTTTTT.

This clonotype has ten or more counts. This may be a read error, as it is one base from a much larger clone. The chain has TRBV10-3 and TRBJ2-7, with TRBD2 matching over 9 bases. The CDR3 covers 16 residues. V lost 0 bases and J lost 7; bases outside the gene matches: 10. Germline assignment: CDR1 ENHRY and CDR2 SYGVKD. DNA of the CDR3: TGTGCCATCAGTGAGTCAACGGGACTAGCATATGATGAGCAGTACTTC. Its protein product is CAISESTGLAYDEQYF.

The CDR3 nucleotides are TGCGCCAGCAGCAAACTAGCGGGGGAGAGCACAGATACGCAGTATTTT. This sequence encodes CASSKLAGESTDTQYF. V and J are TRBV5-1 and TRBJ2-3; 11 positions agree with TRBD2. V shed 4 bases, J shed 0 bases, and the junction held 4 bases outside the gene matches. Germline V CDR1 and CDR2: SGHRS, YFSETQ. This CDR3 is built from 16 residues.

This clonotype showed up just once. The chain uses TRBV3-1 and TRBJ2-7, with D perhaps TRBD2 (6 bases). CDR3 length: 16 amino acids. V gave up 3 bases and J gave up 0 bases, with 15 bases separating them. Germline V gene lookup returns CDR1 LGHDT and CDR2 YNNKEL (reference sequence). This CDR3 reads CASSQTAGRTSYEQYF. The CDR3 DNA reads as TGTGCCAGCAGCCAGACCGCGGGGCGGACCTCCTACGAGCAGTACTTC.

CDR3 coding DNA: TGTGCCAGTAGTATAAGGTCCACGACAGCCTACGAGCAGTACTTC. Protein sequence: CASSIRSTTAYEQYF. V gene TRBV19 combines with J gene TRBJ2-7; D may be TRBD1 (5 bases). Trimming took off 2 bases at V and 2 bases at J, with 13 bases between the two ends. The germline V gene encodes CDR1 LNHDA and CDR2 SQIVND (reference sequence). The CDR3 contains 15 residues.

The chain has TRBV6-5 and TRBJ1-2; possible D gene TRBD1, 5 bases. The V gene's germline CDR1 is MNHEY and CDR2 SVGAGI. This CDR3 has 17 amino acids. V lost 2 bases and J 4 bases, leaving 20 bases between the germline ends. CDR3 bases: TGTGCCAGCAGTTACGACTATCCGGGGCCAGCCGCCTATGGCTACACCTTC. This gives the protein CASSYDYPGPAAYGYTF.

The rearrangement uses TRBV6-5 and TRBJ1-1, with TRBD1 identical over 8 bases. The germline gives CDR1 MNHEY, CDR2 SVGAGI. The CDR3 covers 15 residues. V shed 2 bases and J 5 bases; nucleotides not matched to a gene: 7. The CDR3 sequence: CASSYTGDRMTEAFF. In nucleotides, the CDR3 is TGTGCCAGCAGTTACACCGGGGACAGGATGACTGAAGCTTTCTTT.

This clonotype was counted only a few times. DNA for the CDR3: TGCGCCAGCAGCTTGGAGGGGGCGGCTGAAGCTTTCTTT. Its translation: CASSLEGAAEAFF. The J gene is TRBJ1-1, the V gene TRBV5-1, with 7 positions matching TRBD1. The V segment lost 0 bases and the J segment 6 bases; nucleotides outside the gene matches: 2. The CDR3 is made up of 13 amino acids. The germline V gene has CDR1 SGHRS and CDR2 YFSETQ.

This clonotype was found a few times. The chain carries TRBV29-1 and TRBJ1-2; 10 bases fit TRBD1. CDR1 SQVTM and CDR2 ANQGSEA come from the germline V gene. The CDR3 runs 16 residues. Trimming removed 4 bases from V and 0 bases from J; junction bases left unmatched: 8. The CDR3 protein is CSVVETGGSPNYGYTF. CDR3 sequence (DNA): TGCAGCGTTGTGGAGACAGGGGGCTCACCTAACTATGGCTACACCTTC.

The chain couples TRBV6-6 to TRBJ1-3; 8 bases align to TRBD1. V dropped 7 bases and J dropped 1; count of bases not matched to a gene: 9. CDR1 is MNHNY and CDR2 is SVGAGI in the germline V gene (reference sequence). CDR3 length: 16 amino acids. DNA of the CDR3: TGTGCCAGCACCCTGCAGGGGGCTGGATCTGGAAACACCATATATTTT. It encodes CASTLQGAGSGNTIYF.